This T cell receptor (beta chain) originates from a study of CD8 T cells in Susac syndrome. Study results and limitations: The study's TCR sequencing and HLA analysis drew on a certain number of individuals. That number was acknowledged as relatively small.

This clonotype came up once. The antigen is not known. An amount of RNA that ranged from 0.5 to 1 ug was reverse transcribed with random hexamers. TCRdb re-analysed the immunoSEQ multiplex PCR reads in MiXCR, keeping a single row per CDR3 protein. The sample has about 110,000 distinct CDR3 sequences; 90% to 98% are singletons. Through negative isolation, CD4+ and CD8+ T cells were obtained, while TEMRA cells were enriched using FACS. The source material was CD4+ T cells from PBMCs. The receptor was isolated from a human donor in good health.

CDR3 nucleotides: TGTGCCAGCAGTCAACCCCAGGGCTTCTCCTACGAGCAGTACTTC. This translates into CASSQPQGFSYEQYF. V is TRBV2 and J is TRBJ2-7; TRBD1 is a possible D gene (5 bases). This CDR3 has 15 amino acids. Between the trimmed V and J ends, which lost 5 bases and 0 bases, there was a span of 14 bases. Per germline, CDR1 SNHLY and CDR2 FYNNEI. Full variable domain (missing parts from reference TRBV2 and TRBJ2-7): EPEVTQTPSHQVTQMGQEVILRCVPISNHLYFYWYRQILGQKVEFLVSFYNNEISEKSEIFDDQFSVERPDGSNFTLKIRSTKLEDSAMYFCASSQPQGFSYEQYFGPGTRLTVT.